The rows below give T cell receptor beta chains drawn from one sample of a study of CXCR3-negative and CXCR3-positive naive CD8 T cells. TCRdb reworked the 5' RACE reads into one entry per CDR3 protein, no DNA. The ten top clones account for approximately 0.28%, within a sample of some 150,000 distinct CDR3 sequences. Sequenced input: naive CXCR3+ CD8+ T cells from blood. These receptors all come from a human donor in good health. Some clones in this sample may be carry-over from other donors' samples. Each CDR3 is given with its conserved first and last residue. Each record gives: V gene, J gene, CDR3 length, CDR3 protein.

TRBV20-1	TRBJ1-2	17	CSARDLRGGGPHYGYTF
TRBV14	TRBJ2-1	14	CASTLAGSYNEQFF
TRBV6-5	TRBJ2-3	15	CASSLAGGRTDTQYF
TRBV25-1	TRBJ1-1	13	CASSPGPGAEAFF
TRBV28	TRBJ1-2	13	CASSFSTNYGYTF
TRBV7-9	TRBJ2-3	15	CASSFGGGGTDTQYF
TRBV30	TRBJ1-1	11	CAWRLGTEAFF
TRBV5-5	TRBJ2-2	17	CASSYLLQGTNTGELFF
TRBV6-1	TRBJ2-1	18	CASSETSGFQSSYNEQFF
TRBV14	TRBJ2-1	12	CASSRSNNEQFF
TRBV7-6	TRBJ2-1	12	CASSHLTNEQFF
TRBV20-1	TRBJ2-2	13	CSAWDRDAGELFF
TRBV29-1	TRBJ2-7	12	CSVEVPSYEQYF
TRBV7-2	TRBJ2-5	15	CASSLGLAGWETQYF
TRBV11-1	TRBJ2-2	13	CASGRTTTGELFF
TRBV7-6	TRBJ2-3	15	CASSFLSVSTDTQYF
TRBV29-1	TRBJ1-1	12	CSVVESDSSAFF
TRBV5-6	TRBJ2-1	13	CASSLGGQGEQFF
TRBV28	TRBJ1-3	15	CASSLYRGSGNTIYF
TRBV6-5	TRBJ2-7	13	CASRQTALEEQYF
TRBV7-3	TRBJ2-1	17	CASSLIFLSGAANEQFF
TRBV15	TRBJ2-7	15	CATSRPGLAGDEQYF
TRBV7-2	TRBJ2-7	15	CASSLISADSYEQYF
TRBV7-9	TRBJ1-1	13	CASSSSSQPEAFF
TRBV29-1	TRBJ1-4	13	CSVPDSPNEKLFF
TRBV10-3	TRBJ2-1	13	CAISGEGFGEQFF
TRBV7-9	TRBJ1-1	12	CASSTGGLVAFF
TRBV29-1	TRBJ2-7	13	CSVRLESSYEQYF
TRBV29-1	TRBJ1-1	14	CSVEGGGDGTEAFF
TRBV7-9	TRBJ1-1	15	CASSLAVGSNTEAFF
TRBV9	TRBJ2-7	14	CASSVVESSYEQYF
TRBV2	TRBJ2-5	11	CASPWGETQYF
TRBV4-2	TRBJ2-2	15	CASSLVLSNTGELFF
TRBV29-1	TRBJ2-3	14	CSVEASGGTDTQYF
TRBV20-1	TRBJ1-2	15	CSAREPGQGTYGYTF
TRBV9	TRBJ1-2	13	CASRKGANYGYTF
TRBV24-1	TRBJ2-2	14	CATSDTGGTGELFF
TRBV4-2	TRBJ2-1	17	CASSRLIRGPSYNEQFF
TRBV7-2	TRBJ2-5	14	CASSLLSGSETQYF
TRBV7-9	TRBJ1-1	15	CASSLGGGGGTEAFF
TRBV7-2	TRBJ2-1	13	CASSFLSYNEQFF
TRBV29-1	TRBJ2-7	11	CSVGTGDEQYF
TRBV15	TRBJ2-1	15	CATSRDYGIGNEQFF
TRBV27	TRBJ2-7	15	CASSFSGHSSYEQYF
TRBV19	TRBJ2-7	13	CASSPQPWAEQYF